These T cell receptor beta chains were read from a single sample in a study of human T cells and chemical hapten exposure. TCRdb re-analysed the RACE reads in MiXCR, keeping a single row per CDR3 protein. This sample has around 110,000 distinct CDR3 sequences, with 9% to 15% found just once. The sequenced sample was whole blood, obtained in connection with sensitization to the hapten diphenylcyclopropenone (DPC). Every receptor here comes from a woman aged 45-65 years with alopecia areata. Some clones in this sample may be carry-over from other donors' samples. Both conserved end residues are part of each CDR3. The D gene is left open where the match is weak. Part of the rows lack a size; the others show once, few, many or a class for expanded clones.

few,-,TRBJ1-4,TRBV4-3,TGCGCCAGCAGCCAAGAGCCGGGGATAGCTAATGAAAAACTGTTTTTT,CASSQEPGIANEKLFF
-,TRBD1,TRBJ1-1,TRBV27,TGTGCCAGCAGTCCAGGGACAGGGGGGAACACTGAAGCTTTCTTT,CASSPGTGGNTEAFF
-,TRBD1,TRBJ2-7,TRBV6-6,TGTCGAACAGCTCGGACAGGGGAAAAGTTTGGGGTCTACAAGCAGTACTTC,CRTARTGEKFGVYKQYF
-,-,TRBJ2-7,TRBV20-1,TGCAGTGCTAGGTCAGAGAAGGCCTACGAGCAGTACTTC,CSARSEKAYEQYF
once,TRBD1,TRBJ1-5,TRBV12-3/TRBV12-4,TGTGCCAGCAGCATCCTGGGACAGGGTAGCAATCAGCCCCAGCATTTT,CASSILGQGSNQPQHF
-,-,TRBJ2-3,TRBV28,TGTGCCAGCAGTTTGGGGGGCCTCTTTGAAACGGATACGCAGTATTTT,CASSLGGLFETDTQYF
-,-,TRBJ1-2,TRBV3-1,TGTGCCAGCAGCCAAGCCGATGGCTATGGCTACACCTTC,CASSQADGYGYTF
many,-,TRBJ1-1,TRBV6-2/TRBV6-3,TGTGCCAGCAGTCTTTTCCCTTCGGGTTCCGGGAACACTGAAGCTTTCTTT,CASSLFPSGSGNTEAFF
-,-,TRBJ2-3,TRBV4-2,TGTGCCAGCAGCCAAGAGCGAAGTCATACAGATACGCAGTATTTT,CASSQERSHTDTQYF
few,TRBD2,TRBJ2-1,TRBV19,TGTGCCAGTAATAAGGCTAGCGGGAAGGGTGAGCAGTTCTTC,CASNKASGKGEQFF
-,-,TRBJ2-5,TRBV6-5,TGTGCCAGCAGTTACAGAATAAATCGGGAGACCCAGTACTTC,CASSYRINRETQYF
-,-,TRBJ1-2,TRBV18,TGTGCCAGCTCATCGCGGGACGGTCAATATGGCTACACCTTC,CASSSRDGQYGYTF
-,-,TRBJ2-7,TRBV28,TGTGCCAGCAGTGACAACTACGAGCAGTACTTC,CASSDNYEQYF
many,TRBD1,TRBJ1-4,TRBV29-1,TGCAGCGTCGTCGACAGGGGGAATCATGAAAAACTGTTTTTT,CSVVDRGNHEKLFF
-,-,TRBJ1-1,TRBV29-1,TGCAGCGTTTCGGAAGCTTTCTTT,CSVSEAFF
many,-,TRBJ1-1,TRBV7-2,TGTGCCAGCAGCTTAAGGTGGGAAGTGGTAGGCCGAGATTTGAACACTGAAGCTTTCTTT,CASSLRWEVVGRDLNTEAFF
few,TRBD1,TRBJ1-4,TRBV18,TGTGCCAGCTCACCACGCCCAGGGGGCGATGAAAAACTGTTTTTT,CASSPRPGGDEKLFF
-,-,TRBJ1-1,TRBV27,TGTGCCAGCAGTTTTATCCGTGGGAACACTGAAGCTTTCTTT,CASSFIRGNTEAFF
-,-,TRBJ2-1,TRBV11-3,TGTGCCAGCAGCTCCCCTATGGGGAATGAGCAGTTCTTC,CASSSPMGNEQFF
many,-,TRBJ2-3,TRBV7-9,TGTGCCAGCAGCCCCGGGACAGATACGCAGTATTTT,CASSPGTDTQYF
few,-,TRBJ2-7,TRBV7-2,TGTGCCAGCAGCCACCCAGACCGGAGGTACGAGCAGTACTTC,CASSHPDRRYEQYF
-,-,TRBJ1-3,TRBV3-1,TGTGCCAGCAGCAGGCGCGGTAGCGGAAACACCATATATTTT,CASSRRGSGNTIYF
-,-,TRBJ1-5,TRBV5-1,TGCGCCAGCAGCTTAACGGGGTCCTCTCTTCAGCCCCAGCATTTT,CASSLTGSSLQPQHF
once,-,TRBJ1-6,TRBV6-5,TGTGCCAGCAGTTACCGGGAAACGGGGCAATCACCCCTCCACTTT,CASSYRETGQSPLHF
many,-,TRBJ1-2,TRBV11-2,TGTGCCAGCAGCTTGGACAGCGCTAACTATGGCTACACCTTC,CASSLDSANYGYTF
-,-,TRBJ1-2,TRBV6-1,TGTGCCAGCAGGTCACCAGACAGAGAATATGGCTACACCTTC,CASRSPDREYGYTF
few,TRBD2,TRBJ2-3,TRBV28,TGTGCCAGCAGTAAGCGGGGTACTAGCACAGATACGCAGTATTTT,CASSKRGTSTDTQYF
-,-,TRBJ2-5,TRBV11-2,TGTGCCAGCACCGAAACGGGCTGGGGCCAAGAGACCCAGTACTTC,CASTETGWGQETQYF
-,-,TRBJ1-5,TRBV12-3/TRBV12-4,TGTGCCAGCAGTTTCAGGCAGCCTTTTAGCAATCAGCCCCAGCATTTT,CASSFRQPFSNQPQHF
-,TRBD2,TRBJ2-7,TRBV6-2/TRBV6-3,TGTGCCAGCAGTCACGGAAGCGGGGGGTACGAGCAGTACTTC,CASSHGSGGYEQYF
few,TRBD2,TRBJ2-5,TRBV29-1,TGCAGCGTTGCTAGCGGGGATATATCCCAAGAGACCCAGTACTTC,CSVASGDISQETQYF
-,-,TRBJ1-2,TRBV7-2,TGTGCCAGCAGCTTAGGAGGGGGGCGTCCCCAATTGTTC,CASSLGGGRPQLF
few,-,TRBJ2-5,TRBV9,TGTGCCAGCAGCCCCTACGGAAAGACCCAGTACTTC,CASSPYGKTQYF
-,-,TRBJ1-5,TRBV5-1,TGCGCCAGCAGCCATCACATTGGCCATACCCCACAGCCCCAGCATTTT,CASSHHIGHTPQPQHF
few,-,TRBJ2-7,TRBV3-1,TGTGCCAGTCGGAGCACCCCTGAATCCTACGAGCAGTACTTC,CASRSTPESYEQYF
many,-,TRBJ1-6,TRBV7-6,TGTGCCAGCAGCTTAGCGCCCGCATCTGGGAATTCACCCCTCCACTTT,CASSLAPASGNSPLHF
many,-,TRBJ2-3,TRBV11-2,TGTGCCAGCAGCTTAGACCTCACAGATACGCAGTATTTT,CASSLDLTDTQYF
-,-,TRBJ2-6,TRBV28,TGTGCCAGCGGAGGGTATACTGGGGCCAACGTCCTGACTTTC,CASGGYTGANVLTF
few,-,TRBJ1-2,TRBV3-1,TGTGCCAGCAGCCAAGAGGTAAAGGCCACCCATGGCTACACCTTC,CASSQEVKATHGYTF
many,TRBD1,TRBJ2-3,TRBV6-6,TGTGCCAGCAGTTATTATCGGGACAGAGGTACCGGTGATACGCAGTATTTT,CASSYYRDRGTGDTQYF
-,-,TRBJ2-6,TRBV28,TGTGCCAGCACCCCGGGGGCTGGGGCCAACGTCCTGACTTTC,CASTPGAGANVLTF